These 23 T cell receptor beta chains were all obtained from the same sample, sequenced in a study of T-cell reconstitution after alpha-beta-depleted transplantation in children. Preparing the TCRbeta library involved the use of unique molecular identifiers. TCRdb itself ran the PCR reads through MiXCR, one entry per CDR3 protein. The sample has about 580,000 distinct CDR3 sequences; around 23% are singletons. Source: PBMCs, mostly from graft donor cells, taken 360 days after TCRalphabeta/CD19-depleted stem cell transplant. These receptors came from a boy in the first two years of life who had a stem cell transplant for acute myeloid leukemia, so the T cells may come from the graft donor.

The chain couples TRBV20-1 to TRBJ2-6; 8 bases are shared with TRBD1. This CDR3 is 15 amino acids long. CDR1 DFQATT and CDR2 SNEGSKA come from the germline V gene (reference sequence). V trimming: 6 bases; J trimming: 2 bases; junction bases outside the gene matches: 6. The CDR3 loop is CSATGGKPGANVLTF. The CDR3 bases are TGCAGTGCCACAGGGGGGAAACCTGGGGCCAACGTCCTGACTTTC.

This clonotype turned up a few times. The CDR3: CSANGVAANTGELFF. DNA of the CDR3: TGCAGTGCCAACGGGGTAGCGGCGAACACCGGGGAGCTGTTTTTT. The rearrangement uses TRBV20-1 and TRBJ2-2; perhaps TRBD2 as D (6 bases). Trimming pared 6 bases from V and 0 bases from J, leaving 14 bases between. CDR1 is DFQATT, CDR2 SNEGSKA, per germline (reference sequence). The CDR3 is made up of 15 amino acids.

This clonotype was recorded many times. This CDR3 reads CASSYSTSGGEQYV. CDR3 nucleotides: TGTGCCAGCAGTTACTCGACCTCAGGGGGCGAGCAGTACGTC. The genes are TRBV6-5 and TRBJ2-7; 7 positions agree with TRBD1. The CDR3 is 14 residues long. V shed 0 bases, J shed 6 bases, and the junction held 5 bases outside the gene matches. The germline V gene encodes CDR1 MNHEY and CDR2 SVGAGI.

V gene TRBV6-5 combines with J gene TRBJ2-5, with 8 positions matching TRBD2. The CDR3 is made up of 15 amino acids. V lost 0 bases to trimming and J lost 3 bases; unmatched junction nucleotides: 3. Germline V gene data show CDR1 as MNHEY and CDR2 as SVGAGI. The CDR3, as DNA: TGTGCCAGCAGTTACTCGACACTAGCGGAAGAGACCCAGTACTTC. Its translation: CASSYSTLAEETQYF.

The V call is TRBV4-3, the J call TRBJ2-2; D unclear. V was trimmed by 3 bases and J by 3 bases, leaving 8 bases between them. The CDR3 totals 14 residues. CDR1 is LGHNA, CDR2 YSLEER, per germline. Here the CDR3 reads CASSQGPYTGELFF. DNA for the CDR3: TGCGCCAGCAGCCAGGGCCCATACACCGGGGAGCTGTTTTTT.

This clonotype showed up many times. This rearrangement joins TRBV11-2 to TRBJ2-5; D call uncertain. V gave up 6 bases and J gave up 3 bases, with 20 bases separating them. The CDR3 has 16 amino acids. Germline CDR1 is SGHAT and CDR2 is FQNNGV. CDR3 nucleotide sequence: TGTGCCAGCAGATTTCCCGGTCGTCGAGAAGAAGAGACCCAGTACTTC. This sequence encodes CASRFPGRREEETQYF.

This rearrangement joins TRBV19 to TRBJ2-2; no firm D call. The CDR3 runs 12 residues. The V end was cut by 3 bases, the J end by 4 bases, with 3 bases between. The germline gives CDR1 LNHDA, CDR2 SQIVND (reference sequence). CDR3 DNA: TGTGCCAGTAGTATGGGCACCGGGGAGCTGTTTTTT. It encodes CASSMGTGELFF.

This clonotype was recorded at least ten times. Written as DNA, the CDR3 is TGTGCCAGCAGTTCTCGACAGGGTGTGTCGGCGTGGGGCGAGCAGTACGTC. Protein sequence: CASSSRQGVSAWGEQYV. V is TRBV28 and J is TRBJ2-7; 7 bases map to TRBD1. Germline CDR1 reads MDHEN; CDR2 reads SYDVKM. The CDR3 is 17 residues long. J was trimmed by 6 bases and V by 4 bases; bases with no gene match: 18.

The chain is built from TRBV12-3 or TRBV12-4 and TRBJ1-3, with D possibly matching TRBD1 (6 bases). The V and J ends lost 3 bases and 2 bases respectively, with 8 bases between them. CDR3 length equals 14 residues. CDR3 sequence reads: CASSLAGAGNTIYF. The CDR3 DNA is TGTGCCAGCAGTTTGGCAGGGGCTGGAAACACCATATATTTT.

The chain recombines TRBV7-6 with TRBJ2-5; D unresolved. The CDR3 consists of 16 residues. V lost 5 bases, J lost 2 bases, and 18 bases lay in between. The germline CDR1 and CDR2 sequences are SGHVS and FNYEAQ. The DNA for the CDR3 is TGTGCCAGCAGCGCACCTACAAGGGATCCTCAAGAGACCCAGTACTTC. Residues: CASSAPTRDPQETQYF.

The chain is built from TRBV12-3 or TRBV12-4 and TRBJ2-5; D unclear. The CDR3 runs 15 residues. V was trimmed by 2 bases and J by 5 bases, leaving 15 bases between them. CDR3 sequence reads: CASSLRSFAGETQYF. CDR3 DNA sequence: TGTGCCAGCAGTTTAAGATCTTTTGCTGGGGAGACCCAGTACTTC.

The chain couples TRBV20-1 to TRBJ2-7; no definite D call. Germline CDR1 DFQATT, CDR2 SNEGSKA (reference sequence). The CDR3 loop spans 11 amino acids. V dropped 6 bases and J dropped 10 bases, with 16 bases sitting between them. The CDR3: CSAPLQQRQYF. CDR3 DNA: TGCAGTGCGCCGCTCCAACAGCGACAGTACTTC.

V usage is TRBV6-2 or TRBV6-3 and J usage is TRBJ1-5; no firm D call. The length of the CDR3 is 16 residues. CDR1 is MNHEY, CDR2 SVGEGT, per germline. V was clipped by 2 bases and J by 4 bases, with 15 bases between them. CDR3 protein: CASSYGTGSTNQPQHF. The CDR3 bases are TGTGCCAGCAGTTACGGTACCGGGAGTACTAATCAGCCCCAGCATTTT.

V is TRBV20-1 and J is TRBJ2-4, with D possibly TRBD1 on 6 matching bases. Per germline, CDR1 DFQATT and CDR2 SNEGSKA (reference sequence). The CDR3 consists of 12 residues. V was pared by 2 bases and J by 8 bases, with 10 bases between. CDR3 sequence (DNA): TGCAGTGCTAGAATGGGGGCTGACATTCAGTACTTC. The encoded protein is CSARMGADIQYF.

Concerning this clonotype itself: No DNA is shown, since the ends of the CDR3 on it are uncertain; the CDR3 is the one TCRdb lists. The V gene is TRBV20-1, the J gene TRBJ2-7; the D segment call TRBD1 is taken from the table without a DNA check. 22 amino acids form the CDR3, both terminal residues included. Germline loops: CDR1 DFQATT, CDR2 SNEGSKA (reference sequence). The CDR3 protein is CSASPPQGAYEQYFEGAYEQYF.

The CDR3 protein is CASPGVPGWNEQFF. The CDR3 bases are TGTGCCAGTCCAGGGGTCCCTGGGTGGAATGAGCAGTTCTTC. The chain has TRBV6-1 and TRBJ2-1, with TRBD1 as a possible D gene (6 bases). The CDR3 loop spans 14 amino acids. Trimming took 9 bases from V and 7 from J, leaving 19 bases between them. Looked up from germline, CDR1 is MNHNS and CDR2 is SASEGT.

This clonotype showed up just a few times. This sequence joins TRBV7-6 and TRBJ2-7; the match to TRBD1 covers 7 bases. V trimming: 5 bases; J trimming: 2 bases; junction bases outside the gene matches: 9. Germline-derived CDR1 and CDR2 are SGHVS and FNYEAQ. The CDR3 is 15 amino acids. The CDR3 is CASSPFGTVPYEQYF. Here the CDR3 DNA reads TGTGCCAGCAGCCCCTTTGGGACAGTCCCCTACGAGCAGTACTTC.

The rearrangement uses TRBV6-5 and TRBJ1-1; the match to TRBD1 covers 8 bases. This CDR3 is built from 17 residues. After removal of 2 bases from V and 4 bases from J, the junction contained 12 bases not matched to a gene. Germline V gene sequence: CDR1 MNHEY, CDR2 SVGAGI. This chain's CDR3 is CASSYNLARGRGTEAFF. CDR3 bases: TGTGCCAGCAGTTACAACTTGGCCAGGGGGCGAGGCACTGAAGCTTTCTTT.

The genes are TRBV9 and TRBJ2-7, with no clear D. Trimming shortened V by 0 bases and J by 4 bases, and 8 bases separated the two germline ends. The CDR3 extends over 13 amino acids. CDR1 is SGDLS, CDR2 YYNGEE, per germline. The CDR3 region is CASSVADGYEQYF. In DNA, the CDR3 is TGTGCCAGCAGCGTAGCGGACGGATACGAGCAGTACTTC.

This clonotype was counted between two and nine times. The rearrangement links TRBV28 to TRBJ2-2; tentatively, D is TRBD1 or TRBD2 (5 bases each). The CDR3 covers 17 residues. Trimming took off 3 bases at V and 1 base at J, with 15 bases between the two ends. Germline V CDR1 and CDR2: MDHEN, SYDVKM. CDR3 sequence reads: CASSFQGPPLNTGELFF. CDR3 bases: TGTGCCAGCAGTTTTCAGGGACCTCCGCTGAACACCGGGGAGCTGTTTTTT.

The rearrangement uses TRBV18 and TRBJ1-5; 7 bases are a match to TRBD1. In germline, CDR1 is KGHSH, CDR2 LQKENI. The CDR3 consists of 16 residues. Losses at the gene ends were 6 bases for V and 5 bases for J; bases not matched to a gene: 13. The CDR3 bases are TGTGCCAGCTCGTACTCCGGGACAGCGCCCCATCAGCCCCAGCATTTT. Protein: CASSYSGTAPHQPQHF. Looking up the rest from reference TRBV18 and TRBJ1-5 gives the full variable domain: NAGVMQNPRHLVRRRGQEARLRCSPMKGHSHVYWYRQLPEEGLKFMVYLQKENIIDESGMPKERFSAEFPKEGPSILRIQQVVRGDSAAYFCASSYSGTAPHQPQHFGDGTRLSIL.

The chain has TRBV13 and TRBJ1-4, with D possibly being TRBD1 (5 bases). Trimming stripped 5 bases from V and 5 bases from J, with 24 bases between. The CDR3 has 18 amino acids. Germline CDR1 reads PRHDT; CDR2 reads FYEKMQ (reference sequence). This chain's CDR3 is CASSPGPGPANFNEKLFF. For the CDR3, the DNA is TGTGCCAGCAGCCCCGGTCCAGGGCCCGCCAATTTCAATGAAAAACTGTTTTTT.

A few counts support this clonotype. CDR3 in amino acids: CATSVLGEINEQFF. The CDR3 DNA sequence: TGTGCCACCAGCGTCCTTGGGGAAATAAATGAGCAGTTCTTC. The rearrangement joins TRBV15 to TRBJ2-1; no clear D gene. Germline CDR1 LNHNV, CDR2 YYDKDF (reference sequence). CDR3 size: 14 residues. V was cut by 5 bases and J by 7 bases, with 15 bases left in between.